The 7 T cell receptor beta chains below all came from one sample that was sequenced in a study of vaccination and CD4 T cells after COVID-19. For these TCRs, the target antigens are not known. With the Oncomine TCR Beta short-read assay, DNA from cultured CD4+ T cells was sequenced. Using the QIAamp micro DNA kit, genomic DNA was extracted from the CD4+ T cells that had been cultured. TCRdb reanalysed the PCR reads using MiXCR and keeps one entry per CDR3 protein. In the table there are roughly 11,000 distinct CDR3 sequences, about two fifths of which are singletons. Treatment indicated: roughly 10-day PBMC culture with coronavirus spike peptide pools or control peptides (ViraFEST assay). Those CD4+ T cells from the unexposed donor predate the COVID-19 pandemic (2011-2018). Source material: CD4+ T cells from blood, cultured in vitro. These receptors all stem from a human donor in good health.

The chain recombines TRBV2 with TRBJ1-2; 7 bases line up with TRBD1. V lost 7 bases and J lost 4; bases outside the gene matches: 9. CDR3 length: 14 amino acids. Looked up from germline, CDR1 is SNHLY and CDR2 is FYNNEI. The CDR3 sequence: CASMGVRDSYGYTF. The DNA of the CDR3 is TGTGCCAGCATGGGGGTCCGGGACAGCTATGGCTACACCTTC. Full variable domain (missing parts from reference TRBV2 and TRBJ1-2): EPEVTQTPSHQVTQMGQEVILRCVPISNHLYFYWYRQILGQKVEFLVSFYNNEISEKSEIFDDQFSVERPDGSNFTLKIRSTKLEDSAMYFCASMGVRDSYGYTFGSGTRLTVV.

This rearrangement joins TRBV2 to TRBJ2-1; 7 bases line up with TRBD1. Germline V lookup: CDR1 SNHLY, CDR2 FYNNEI. The CDR3 loop spans 13 amino acids. Trimming cost V 4 bases and J 6 bases; bases outside gene matches: 3. CDR3 sequence: CASSVAGGNEQFF. The CDR3 bases are TGTGCCAGCAGTGTAGCAGGGGGCAATGAGCAGTTCTTC.

This clonotype was seen a handful of times. The chain has TRBV19 and TRBJ1-1, with D possibly being TRBD1 (5 bases). V was cut by 1 base and J by 10 bases, with 13 bases left in between. CDR3 length: 13 residues. CDR1 and CDR2 from the germline V gene are LNHDA and SQIVND (reference sequence). The CDR3 is CASSIAGRDRAFF. In DNA, the CDR3 is TGTGCCAGTAGTATAGCGGGACGGGATCGAGCTTTCTTT.

This clonotype has only a few counts. This chain connects TRBV7-9 to TRBJ2-1, with TRBD1 identical over 10 bases. Germline V lookup: CDR1 SEHNR, CDR2 FQNEAQ (reference sequence). The junction had 1 base not matched to a gene; V was cut back by 1 base and J by 7 bases. This CDR3 contains 14 residues. In DNA form, the CDR3 reads TGTGCCAGCAGCTTAGGGACAGGGGGAAATGAGCAGTTCTTC. It codes for CASSLGTGGNEQFF.

This clonotype was detected a few times. The chain links TRBV7-9 to TRBJ2-7; TRBD2 matches at 7 bases. The CDR3 runs to 14 residues. V was clipped by 7 bases and J by 3 bases; unmatched bases: 9. CDR1 is SEHNR, CDR2 FQNEAQ, per germline (reference sequence). The CDR3 here is CASTGLESLYEQYF. Here the CDR3 DNA reads TGTGCCAGCACCGGACTAGAGTCCCTCTACGAGCAGTACTTC.

The J gene is TRBJ2-5, the V gene TRBV6-1; unclear D gene. This CDR3 spans 12 amino acids. The V gene lost 6 bases and the J gene lost 2 bases, with 7 bases spanning the gap. Germline V gene data show CDR1 as MNHNS and CDR2 as SASEGT. The CDR3 region is CASRLVQETQYF. In nucleotides, the CDR3 is TGTGCCAGCAGGCTAGTACAAGAGACCCAGTACTTC.

The chain recombines TRBV30 with TRBJ1-5; 7 bases line up with TRBD1. CDR1 GTSNPN and CDR2 SVGIG come from the germline V gene (reference sequence). With V trimmed by 3 bases and J by 5 bases, 4 bases remained unmatched. The CDR3 contains 13 residues. CDR3: CAWSLTGDQPQHF. The CDR3 DNA is TGTGCCTGGAGCCTAACAGGGGATCAGCCCCAGCATTTT.